This T cell receptor (beta chain) was recorded in a study of T cell responses to AZD1222 COVID-19 vaccine. In the case of this clone: What it recognizes is unknown. Other DNA sequences in the sample encode the same CDR3.

Clones were read by immunoSEQ multiplex PCR, and TCRdb kept only the in-frame ones, dropping some. The table has around 160,000 clones, approximately 90% seen once. CDR3 length equals 11 residues. Germline V lookup: CDR1 MNHEY, CDR2 SVGAGI. With 3 bases removed from V and 5 bases from J, the gap between germline ends came to 4 bases. Study-level points and caveats: Recipients of two AZD1222 doses showed rising Spike-specific TCR breadth and depth. Seropositive at baseline were only six AZD1222 recipients.

The specimen comprised peripheral blood, sampled on day 0 of AZD1222 vaccination. This sequence was found in an adult in good health. This rearrangement joins TRBV6-5 to TRBJ2-5, with unresolved D. In DNA, the CDR3 is TGTGCCAGCAGTTATGGGGAGACCCAGTACTTC. It yields the protein CASSYGETQYF.